The 20 T cell receptor beta chains listed next were all sequenced from one sample in a study of post-analysis software for immune sequencing data. Broader study findings: In patients, four to six TRBV segments were more frequent than in controls, with TRBV5-6, TRBV5-1 and TRBV20-1 among them.

Unique molecular identifiers had been added to the TCR beta cDNA libraries. TCRdb independently ran MiXCR on the PCR reads; one entry per CDR3 protein. The table records 450,000 to 700,000 distinct CDR3 sequences, 44% of them present only once. These TCRs are of unknown antigen specificity. The sequenced material came from blood. These receptors came from a girl between 5 and 17 years old with multiple sclerosis.

The V call is TRBV12-3 or TRBV12-4, the J call TRBJ1-5; 9 bases align to TRBD1. This CDR3 comprises 16 residues. V dropped 5 bases and J dropped 7; count of bases not matched to a gene: 12. This CDR3 is CASSPALQGARQPQHF. Here the CDR3 DNA reads TGTGCCAGCAGTCCCGCCCTACAGGGGGCGCGGCAGCCCCAGCATTTT.

The chain combines TRBV7-2 with TRBJ2-3; D ambiguous. The CDR3 runs to 14 residues. V lost 7 bases, J lost 1 base, and 12 bases lay in between. CDR1 and CDR2 from the germline V gene are SGHTA and FQGNSA. The CDR3 here is CASTVMRGTDTQYF. Written as DNA, the CDR3 is TGTGCCAGCACCGTGATGCGAGGCACAGATACGCAGTATTTT.

This clonotype showed up just once. The rearrangement uses TRBV6-1 and TRBJ2-7; 7 bases line up with TRBD1. Unmatched junction bases numbered 8, after V lost 6 bases and J lost 12 bases. Germline V CDR1 and CDR2: MNHNS, SASEGT. The CDR3 is 11 residues long. The CDR3 nucleotides are TGTGCCAGCAGGGTCGACAGGGATGGGTACTTC. Its translation: CASRVDRDGYF.

Notes on this clonotype: An end of the junction does not agree with germline; a read error may underlie this. The chain has TRBV12-3 or TRBV12-4 and TRBJ2-7; TRBD2 is a possible D gene (5 bases). This CDR3 comprises 14 residues. The CDR3: CAGSPQLVPYEQYF. The CDR3 DNA is TGTGCCGGCAGCCCTCAACTAGTCCCCTACGAGCAGTACTTC.

The J gene is TRBJ1-5, the V gene TRBV5-5; the D gene is possibly TRBD1 (5 bases). The CDR3 totals 12 residues. The V gene lost 2 bases and the J gene lost 5 bases, with 5 bases spanning the gap. Germline V lookup: CDR1 SGHKS, CDR2 YYEKEE (reference sequence). CDR3 in DNA: TGTGCCAGCAGCTTCAGGGATCAGCCCCAGCATTTT. This sequence encodes CASSFRDQPQHF.

This chain connects TRBV6-2 or TRBV6-3 to TRBJ1-5; D remains ambiguous. The CDR3 extends over 15 amino acids. Germline loops: CDR1 MNHEY, CDR2 SVGEGT. Trimming shortened V by 5 bases and J by 1 base, and 12 bases separated the two germline ends. CDR3 DNA: TGTGCCAGCAGTCTAAAGGGTTGGAGCAATCAGCCCCAGCATTTT. Translating it yields CASSLKGWSNQPQHF.

A few counts support this clonotype. The chain employs TRBV29-1 and TRBJ1-2; the match to TRBD1 covers 10 bases. The J segment lost 11 bases and the V segment lost 3 bases, leaving 6 bases of the junction unmatched. Germline CDR1 SQVTM, CDR2 ANQGSEA. The CDR3 extends over 12 amino acids. The CDR3 loop is CSVDGRTGGYTF. As DNA, the CDR3 is TGCAGCGTTGACGGACGGACAGGGGGTTACACCTTC.

A few counts support this clonotype. This chain links TRBV7-7 with TRBJ2-5; TRBD2 matches at 9 bases. Germline V lookup: CDR1 SSHAT, CDR2 FNYEAQ (reference sequence). V shed 5 bases and J 5 bases; nucleotides not matched to a gene: 9. The CDR3 contains 15 residues. CDR3 residues: CASSGPGLAVETQYF. In DNA form, the CDR3 reads TGTGCCAGCAGCGGGCCGGGACTAGCCGTCGAGACCCAGTACTTC.

About this clonotype: Its ends do not fully match the called genes, so a read error is possible. The chain combines TRBV7-2 with TRBJ2-1, with TRBD2 as a possible D gene (5 bases). The CDR3 consists of 14 residues. CDR1 and CDR2 from the germline V gene are SGHTA and FQGNSA. The CDR3 region is CASSSTPTGSEQFF. The CDR3 region has the DNA TGTGCCAGTAGCTCTACGCCAACTGGGAGTGAGCAGTTCTTC. The full variable domain, with the rest looked up from reference TRBV7-2 and TRBJ2-1, is GAGVSQSPSNKVTEKGKDVELRCDPISGHTALYWYRQSLGQGLEFLIYFQGNSAPDKSGLPSDRFSAERTGGSVSTLTIQRTQQEDSAVYLCASSSTPTGSEQFFGPGTRLTVL.

The J gene is TRBJ2-1, the V gene TRBV18, with D perhaps matching TRBD2 (5 bases). Germline V gene sequence: CDR1 KGHSH, CDR2 LQKENI. Trimming removed 1 base from V and 5 bases from J, with 12 bases in between. This CDR3 is 15 amino acids long. The CDR3 is CASSPQTTRDNEQFF. The CDR3 bases are TGTGCCAGCTCACCACAAACTACTAGGGACAATGAGCAGTTCTTC.

This clonotype has only a few counts. The CDR3 protein is CASSQGVSTEAFF. DNA for the CDR3: TGTGCCAGCAGCCAAGGGGTGAGCACTGAAGCTTTCTTT. The V call is TRBV3-1, the J call TRBJ1-1; the D is unclear. V gave up 1 base and J gave up 4 bases, with 7 bases separating them. Germline V gene data show CDR1 as LGHDT and CDR2 as YNNKEL (reference sequence). The CDR3 contains 13 residues.

The CDR3 loop reads CSARGPNTEAFF. CDR3 coding DNA: TGCAGTGCTAGGGGTCCAAACACTGAAGCTTTCTTT. The chain couples TRBV20-1 to TRBJ1-1; D not certain. Trimming took 3 bases from V and 2 from J, leaving 7 bases between them. The CDR3 loop spans 12 amino acids. CDR1 DFQATT and CDR2 SNEGSKA come from the germline V gene (reference sequence).

The chain employs TRBV20-1 and TRBJ2-3, with a tentative D call TRBD2 (6 bases). Germline V CDR1 and CDR2: DFQATT, SNEGSKA (reference sequence). V lost 7 bases, J lost 2 bases, and 10 bases lay in between. This CDR3 has 12 residues. CDR3 coding DNA: TGCAGTGTAAGGGACTCCACAGATACGCAGTATTTT. Translation: CSVRDSTDTQYF.

The J gene is TRBJ1-4, the V gene TRBV7-2; D remains ambiguous. The germline CDR1 and CDR2 sequences are SGHTA and FQGNSA. This CDR3 region has 14 residues. V lost 4 bases and J lost 5, with 11 bases in between. The CDR3 bases are TGTGCCAGCAGCTGGCAGGCTTTCAATGAAAAACTGTTTTTT. Translating it yields CASSWQAFNEKLFF.

This clonotype came up a few times. This chain uses TRBV6-5 with TRBJ2-5; TRBD2 aligns across 7 bases. With 4 bases clipped from V and 5 bases from J, the junction kept 7 bases outside the gene matches. The CDR3 is 14 residues long. CDR1 is MNHEY, CDR2 SVGAGI, per germline. The CDR3 loop is CASSSTSMRETQYF. CDR3 DNA: TGTGCCAGCAGTTCGACTAGCATGAGGGAGACCCAGTACTTC.

Of note for this clonotype: Here the CDR3 omits its conserved ending phenylalanine or tryptophan, so a read error is the likely source. The chain carries TRBV10-1 and TRBJ2-4, with D possibly being TRBD2 (5 bases). Looked up from germline, CDR1 is WNHNN and CDR2 is SYGVQD (reference sequence). The CDR3 sequence is 14 residues long. V shed 7 bases and J shed 9 bases, with 19 bases lying between them. CDR3 loop: CASTFRAKSGIQYL. CDR3 DNA: TGCGCCAGCACCTTTCGGGCCAAAAGCGGCATTCAGTACTTA.

The chain is built from TRBV20-1 and TRBJ2-7; TRBD2 aligns across 13 bases. The CDR3 spans 14 residues. In germline, CDR1 is DFQATT, CDR2 SNEGSKA (reference sequence). After removal of 3 bases from V and 3 bases from J, the junction contained 2 bases not matched to a gene. CDR3 region: CSASRTSGSYEQYF. The DNA of the CDR3 is TGCAGTGCTAGCAGGACTAGCGGGAGCTACGAGCAGTACTTC.

The V gene is TRBV7-2, the J gene TRBJ2-3; D is undetermined. Trimming cost V 0 bases and J 6 bases, with 10 bases left between them. Germline V gives CDR1 SGHTA, CDR2 FQGNSA. The CDR3 totals 14 residues. Here the CDR3 DNA reads TGTGCCAGCAGCTTAGCGTTGGACGCGGATACGCAGTATTTT. This gives the protein CASSLALDADTQYF.

The gene calls are TRBV7-9 and TRBJ2-1; the match to TRBD1 covers 8 bases. The CDR3 covers 18 residues. Germline trimming cut 0 bases from V and 3 bases from J; bases unmatched to any gene: 10. CDR1 is SEHNR, CDR2 FQNEAQ, per germline (reference sequence). The chain's CDR3 is CASSLAYRGIFLYNEQFF. The CDR3 bases are TGTGCCAGCAGCTTAGCGTACAGGGGGATTTTTCTCTACAATGAGCAGTTCTTC.

The rearrangement uses TRBV7-9 and TRBJ2-7; D remains ambiguous. The CDR3 loop spans 14 amino acids. Germline lookup yields CDR1 SEHNR and CDR2 FQNEAQ (reference sequence). V shed 4 bases and J shed 2 bases, with 12 bases lying between them. CDR3 sequence: CASSWESRAYEQYF. The CDR3 bases are TGTGCCAGCAGCTGGGAAAGTCGGGCCTACGAGCAGTACTTC.